Below are 25 T cell receptor beta chains sequenced from a single sample in a study of blood T cell repertoires in COVID-19. Sequenced by immunoSEQ multiplex PCR; TCRdb stores in-frame clones only, minus some. Of under 350,000 clones listed, 75% to 95% were seen once; the top ten hold 6% to 7%. Sequencing was performed on peripheral blood. Every receptor here comes from a woman in her thirties with COVID-19, enrolled during active disease.

The rearrangement joins TRBV6-6 to TRBJ1-2, with TRBD1 matching over 7 bases. The CDR3 is 13 residues long. The germline V gene encodes CDR1 MNHNY and CDR2 SVGAGI (reference sequence). V lost 3 bases and J lost 8; bases outside the gene matches: 6. This CDR3 reads CASSYGDSGGYTF. The CDR3 DNA sequence: TGTGCCAGCAGTTATGGGGACAGCGGCGGCTACACCTTC.

Details on this clone: The sample has other DNA sequences that encode this CDR3 too. The V call is TRBV10-2, the J call TRBJ2-7; no clear D. The V gene lost 9 bases and the J gene lost 0 bases, with 9 bases spanning the gap. This CDR3 has 12 amino acids. From germline, CDR1 is WSHSY and CDR2 SAAADI. The CDR3 DNA reads as TGCGCCAGTAGTCTTAGCTCCTACGAGCAGTACTTC. This codes for CASSLSSYEQYF.

The genes are TRBV9 and TRBJ2-3; 12 bases align to TRBD2. The CDR3 extends over 16 amino acids. Germline V lookup: CDR1 SGDLS, CDR2 YYNGEE. Trimming at V came to 0 bases and at J to 6 bases, leaving 5 bases not matched to a gene. CDR3 sequence: CASSVELAGGSDTQYF. The CDR3, as DNA: TGTGCCAGCAGCGTAGAGCTAGCGGGAGGGTCGGATACGCAGTATTTT.

The V and J genes are TRBV19 and TRBJ2-7, with 12 bases matching TRBD1. Germline CDR1 is LNHDA and CDR2 is SQIVND (reference sequence). The CDR3 loop spans 13 amino acids. V was clipped by 9 bases and J by 6 bases; unmatched bases: 6. The CDR3 loop reads CASSGTGGGEQYF. The CDR3 nucleotides are TGTGCCAGCTCGGGGACAGGGGGCGGCGAGCAGTACTTC.

The chain has TRBV7-2 and TRBJ2-5; D perhaps matches TRBD2 (6 bases). The germline gives CDR1 SGHTA, CDR2 FQGNSA. This CDR3 is 14 amino acids long. V lost 5 bases and J 5 bases, leaving 15 bases between the germline ends. In nucleotides, the CDR3 is TGTGCCAGCAGCCCCCTAGCGATAGGGGAGACCCAGTACTTC. This codes for CASSPLAIGETQYF.

This rearrangement joins TRBV29-1 to TRBJ2-1; TRBD2 matches at 12 bases. V lost 7 bases to trimming and J lost 9 bases; unmatched junction nucleotides: 7. CDR3 length: 13 amino acids. From germline, CDR1 is SQVTM and CDR2 ANQGSEA. CDR3 residues: CSAGTSGYGEQFF. CDR3 bases: TGCAGCGCTGGGACTAGCGGGTATGGTGAGCAGTTCTTC.

V is TRBV5-1 and J is TRBJ1-1; 7 bases line up with TRBD1. Germline CDR1 is SGHRS and CDR2 is YFSETQ. The CDR3 runs to 14 residues. V shed 4 bases, J shed 0 bases, and the junction held 3 bases outside the gene matches. This chain's CDR3 is CASSGGTVNTEAFF. The CDR3 DNA sequence: TGCGCCAGCAGCGGGGGGACAGTGAACACTGAAGCTTTCTTT.

The rearrangement joins TRBV6-5 to TRBJ1-4; the D is unclear. The CDR3 runs 15 residues. The V and J ends lost 6 bases and 7 bases respectively, with 18 bases between them. CDR1 and CDR2 from the germline V gene are MNHEY and SVGAGI. The CDR3 DNA is TGTGCCAGCAGATTGGACTCGGCCTTCCCTGAAAAACTGTTTTTT. The encoded protein is CASRLDSAFPEKLFF.

The chain carries TRBV28 and TRBJ1-2; D might be TRBD1 (5 bases). CDR1 and CDR2 from the germline V gene are MDHEN and SYDVKM. The CDR3 has 15 amino acids. Trimming left V 3 bases short and J 0 bases short, with 11 bases between. The CDR3 protein is CASSLDGGANYGYTF. The CDR3, as DNA: TGTGCCAGCAGTTTGGATGGGGGGGCTAACTATGGCTACACCTTC.

This chain uses TRBV5-1 with TRBJ1-3; D unresolved. CDR1 and CDR2 from the germline V gene are SGHRS and YFSETQ. Trimming took 0 bases from V and 4 from J, leaving 11 bases between them. The CDR3 spans 15 residues. The CDR3 DNA reads as TGCGCCAGCAGCTTGGAAGTGACAAAGGGAAACACCATATATTTT. Encoded protein: CASSLEVTKGNTIYF. Full variable domain (outside the CDR3, taken from reference TRBV5-1 and TRBJ1-3): KAGVTQTPRYLIKTRGQQVTLSCSPISGHRSVSWYQQTPGQGLQFLFEYFSETQRNKGNFPGRFSGRQFSNSRSEMNVSTLELGDSALYLCASSLEVTKGNTIYFGEGSWLTVV.

The V call is TRBV7-9, the J call TRBJ1-1, with D tentatively TRBD1 (6 bases). The ends were cut back, 5 bases at V and 6 bases at J, with 13 bases in the middle. This CDR3 has 13 amino acids. CDR1 is SEHNR, CDR2 FQNEAQ, per germline (reference sequence). The CDR3 spells CASSLDSEAEAFF. For the CDR3, the DNA is TGTGCCAGCAGCCTGGACAGTGAGGCTGAAGCTTTCTTT.

The rearrangement uses TRBV4-2 and TRBJ2-1; 10 bases map to TRBD2. Germline-derived CDR1 and CDR2 are LGHNA and YNFKEQ. CDR3 length: 17 amino acids. J was trimmed by 2 bases and V by 4 bases; bases with no gene match: 8. CDR3 in amino acids: CASSPGLAVSPYNEQFF. CDR3 in DNA: TGTGCCAGCAGCCCAGGACTAGCGGTTTCCCCCTACAATGAGCAGTTCTTC.

This clone was recorded once. The CDR3 protein is CASSPRTGTGRKGYTF. The CDR3 region has the DNA TGTGCCAGCAGCCCACGAACCGGGACAGGGCGCAAAGGCTACACCTTC. The V and J genes are TRBV5-6 and TRBJ1-2; 9 bases align to TRBD1. This CDR3 spans 16 amino acids. Germline V lookup: CDR1 SGHDT, CDR2 YYEEEE. V gave up 4 bases and J gave up 8 bases; unmatched junction bases: 15.

The chain links TRBV18 to TRBJ1-4; 7 nucleotides match TRBD1. This CDR3 has 19 residues. Germline loops: CDR1 KGHSH, CDR2 LQKENI. Unmatched junction bases numbered 14, after V lost 1 base and J lost 3 bases. The CDR3 region has the DNA TGTGCCAGCTCACCACGATTGACAGGGAGATCGGGAGCTAATGAAAAACTGTTTTTT. It is translated as CASSPRLTGRSGANEKLFF. Looking up the rest from reference TRBV18 and TRBJ1-4 gives the full variable domain: NAGVMQNPRHLVRRRGQEARLRCSPMKGHSHVYWYRQLPEEGLKFMVYLQKENIIDESGMPKERFSAEFPKEGPSILRIQQVVRGDSAAYFCASSPRLTGRSGANEKLFFGSGTQLSVL.

This chain links TRBV5-4 with TRBJ1-4, with D perhaps TRBD1 (5 bases). The germline CDR1 and CDR2 sequences are SGHNT and YYREEE (reference sequence). This CDR3 spans 15 amino acids. The ends were cut back, 4 bases at V and 4 bases at J, with 14 bases in the middle. The CDR3 DNA reads as TGTGCCAGCAGCAAGACAGCAAGTGTTAATGAAAAACTGTTTTTT. It encodes CASSKTASVNEKLFF.

CDR3 coding DNA: TGTGCCACGGGTCTACTGTCCTACGAGCAGTACTTC. Translated: CATGLLSYEQYF. The chain joins TRBV6-5 to TRBJ2-7, with D unclear. There are 12 residues in the CDR3. Germline V CDR1 and CDR2: MNHEY, SVGAGI. V dropped 10 bases and J dropped 1 base, with 11 bases sitting between them.

This clone was counted once. The chain carries TRBV6-2 or TRBV6-3 and TRBJ2-7; weak D call: TRBD1 (6 bases). The CDR3 extends over 12 amino acids. V lost 4 bases and J 6 bases, leaving 10 bases between the germline ends. Germline V gene data show CDR1 as MNHEY and CDR2 as SVGEGT. This chain's CDR3 is CASSLRTAEQYF. Here the CDR3 DNA reads TGTGCCAGCAGTTTAAGGACAGCCGAGCAGTACTTC.

The V and J genes are TRBV5-1 and TRBJ1-2, with TRBD1 as a possible D gene (6 bases). Trimming left V 2 bases short and J 7 bases short, with 15 bases between. Germline CDR1 and CDR2: SGHRS and YFSETQ. CDR3 length: 14 amino acids. The CDR3 is CASSLEQGLGGYTF. CDR3 DNA: TGCGCCAGCAGCTTAGAACAGGGCTTGGGTGGCTACACCTTC.

V and J are TRBV6-2 or TRBV6-3 and TRBJ2-1, with 7 nucleotides matching TRBD2. The CDR3 contains 15 residues. The V segment lost 6 bases and the J segment 4 bases; nucleotides outside the gene matches: 9. Per the germline V gene, CDR1 is MNHEY and CDR2 is SVGEGT. CDR3 in amino acids: CASSWGAGTYNEQFF. As DNA, the CDR3 is TGTGCCAGCAGCTGGGGAGCGGGAACATACAATGAGCAGTTCTTC.

This clone came up once. The chain carries TRBV6-1 and TRBJ2-3, with 9 bases aligning to TRBD2. V dropped 4 bases and J dropped 0; count of bases not matched to a gene: 5. This CDR3 is 16 amino acids long. Germline CDR1 MNHNS, CDR2 SASEGT. The CDR3: CASSGRLADSTDTQYF. CDR3 DNA sequence: TGTGCCAGCAGTGGGAGACTAGCGGATAGCACAGATACGCAGTATTTT.

The J gene is TRBJ1-2, the V gene TRBV19, with 10 bases aligning to TRBD1. The germline CDR1 and CDR2 sequences are LNHDA and SQIVND (reference sequence). The CDR3 has 14 residues. Trimming took 3 bases from V and 2 from J; bases not matched to a gene: 0. The CDR3 reads CASSMGQGNYGYTF. The CDR3 DNA is TGTGCCAGTAGTATGGGACAGGGGAACTATGGCTACACCTTC. The variable domain in full, completed from reference TRBV19 and TRBJ1-2, reads DGGITQSPKYLFRKEGQNVTLSCEQNLNHDAMYWYRQDPGQGLRLIYYSQIVNDFQKGDIAEGYSVSREKKESFPLTVTSAQKNPTAFYLCASSMGQGNYGYTFGSGTRLTVV.

The chain links TRBV19 to TRBJ2-4; 9 bases align to TRBD2. The trim removed 8 bases at V and 2 bases at J, leaving 7 bases unmatched. CDR1 and CDR2 (germline): LNHDA, SQIVND (reference sequence). The CDR3 length is 15 residues. The CDR3 DNA is TGTGCCAGTGCCGGGACTAGCTTATCCAAAAACATTCAGTACTTC. This encodes CASAGTSLSKNIQYF. Full variable domain (rest looked up from reference TRBV19 and TRBJ2-4): DGGITQSPKYLFRKEGQNVTLSCEQNLNHDAMYWYRQDPGQGLRLIYYSQIVNDFQKGDIAEGYSVSREKKESFPLTVTSAQKNPTAFYLCASAGTSLSKNIQYFGAGTRLSVL.

This chain joins TRBV2 and TRBJ2-7; perhaps TRBD1 as D (5 bases). Germline lookup yields CDR1 SNHLY and CDR2 FYNNEI. V dropped 5 bases and J dropped 1 base, with 12 bases sitting between them. This CDR3 is built from 14 residues. The CDR3 reads CASSLDTQSYEQYF. In DNA, the CDR3 is TGTGCCAGCAGTCTGGACACACAATCCTACGAGCAGTACTTC.

The V gene is TRBV5-1, the J gene TRBJ2-1; a weak D match, TRBD1 (8 bases). Trimming took off 0 bases at V and 8 bases at J, with 12 bases between the two ends. Germline CDR1 and CDR2: SGHRS and YFSETQ. This CDR3 is 14 amino acids long. The CDR3: CASSLGAGQDEQFF. The CDR3 DNA sequence: TGCGCCAGCAGCTTGGGAGCGGGACAGGATGAGCAGTTCTTC.

The chain links TRBV28 to TRBJ2-7; 7 bases match TRBD2. CDR1 is MDHEN, CDR2 SYDVKM, per germline. The CDR3 consists of 15 residues. J lost 3 bases, V lost 3 bases, and 8 bases had no gene match. CDR3 protein: CASSFPPASGYEQYF. The DNA for the CDR3 is TGTGCCAGCAGTTTCCCCCCTGCTAGCGGCTACGAGCAGTACTTC.